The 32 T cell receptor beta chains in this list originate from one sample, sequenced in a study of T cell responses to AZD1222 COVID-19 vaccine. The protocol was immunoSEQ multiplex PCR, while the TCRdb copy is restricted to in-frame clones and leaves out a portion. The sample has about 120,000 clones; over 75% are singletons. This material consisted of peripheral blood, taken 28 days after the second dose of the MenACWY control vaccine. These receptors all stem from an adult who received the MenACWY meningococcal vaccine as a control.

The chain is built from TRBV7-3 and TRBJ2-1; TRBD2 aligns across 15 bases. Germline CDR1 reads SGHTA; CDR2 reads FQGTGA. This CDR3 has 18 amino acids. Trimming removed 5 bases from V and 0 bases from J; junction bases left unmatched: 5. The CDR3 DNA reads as TGTGCCAGCAGCCCCGGACTAGCGGGAGGGCCCTCCTACAATGAGCAGTTCTTC. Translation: CASSPGLAGGPSYNEQFF.

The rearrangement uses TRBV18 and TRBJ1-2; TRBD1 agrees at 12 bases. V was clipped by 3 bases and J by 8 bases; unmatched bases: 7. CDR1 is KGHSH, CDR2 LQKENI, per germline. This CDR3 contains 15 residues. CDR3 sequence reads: CASSPQTGTGGGYTF. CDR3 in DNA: TGTGCCAGCTCACCTCAAACCGGGACAGGGGGCGGCTACACCTTC.

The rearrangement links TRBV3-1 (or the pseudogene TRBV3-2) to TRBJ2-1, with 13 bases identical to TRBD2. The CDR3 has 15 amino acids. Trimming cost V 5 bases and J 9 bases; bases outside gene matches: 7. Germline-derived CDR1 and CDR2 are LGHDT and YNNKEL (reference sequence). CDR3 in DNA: TGTGCCAGCAGCGACAGGGGACTAGCGGGATCTGAGCAGTTCTTC. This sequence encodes CASSDRGLAGSEQFF.

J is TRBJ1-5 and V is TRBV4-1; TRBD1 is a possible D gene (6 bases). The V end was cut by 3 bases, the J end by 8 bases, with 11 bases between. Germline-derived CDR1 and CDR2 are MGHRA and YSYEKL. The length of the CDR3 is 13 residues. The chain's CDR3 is CASSQTRGEPQHF. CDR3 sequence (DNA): TGCGCCAGCAGCCAGACCAGGGGTGAGCCCCAGCATTTT.

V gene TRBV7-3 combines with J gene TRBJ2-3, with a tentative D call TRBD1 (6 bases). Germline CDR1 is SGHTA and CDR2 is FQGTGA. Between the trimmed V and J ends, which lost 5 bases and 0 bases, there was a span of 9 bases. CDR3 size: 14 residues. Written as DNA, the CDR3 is TGTGCCAGCAGCCCTGGACAGAGCACAGATACGCAGTATTTT. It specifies CASSPGQSTDTQYF. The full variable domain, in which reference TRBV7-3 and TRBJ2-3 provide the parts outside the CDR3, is GAGVSQTPSNKVTEKGKYVELRCDPISGHTALYWYRQSLGQGPEFLIYFQGTGAADDSGLPNDRFFAVRPEGSVSTLKIQRTERGDSAVYLCASSPGQSTDTQYFGPGTRLTVL.

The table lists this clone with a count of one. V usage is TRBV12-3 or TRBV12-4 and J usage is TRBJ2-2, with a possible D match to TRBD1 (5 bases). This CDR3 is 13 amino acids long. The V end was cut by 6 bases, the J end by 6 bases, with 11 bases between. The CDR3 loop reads CASRYQGPGELFF. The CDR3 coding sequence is TGTGCCAGCAGGTATCAGGGCCCCGGGGAGCTGTTTTTT.

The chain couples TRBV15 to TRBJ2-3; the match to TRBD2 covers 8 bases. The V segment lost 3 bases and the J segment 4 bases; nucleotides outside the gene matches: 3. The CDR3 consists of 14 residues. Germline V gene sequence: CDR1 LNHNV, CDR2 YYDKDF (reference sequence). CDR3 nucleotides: TGTGCCACCAGCAGCGGGGGGGTTTCAGATACGCAGTATTTT. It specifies CATSSGGVSDTQYF.

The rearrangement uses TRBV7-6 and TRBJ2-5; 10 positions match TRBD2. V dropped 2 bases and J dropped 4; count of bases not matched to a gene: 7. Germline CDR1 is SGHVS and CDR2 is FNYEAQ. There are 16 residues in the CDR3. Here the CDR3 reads CASSLTSGGAIETQYF. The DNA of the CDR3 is TGTGCCAGCAGCTTAACGAGCGGGGGGGCCATAGAGACCCAGTACTTC.

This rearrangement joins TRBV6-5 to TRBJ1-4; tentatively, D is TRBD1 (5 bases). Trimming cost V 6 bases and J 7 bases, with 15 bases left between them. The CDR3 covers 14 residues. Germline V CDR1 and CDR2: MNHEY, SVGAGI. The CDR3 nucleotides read TGTGCCAGCAGGGGCGTGGGACGTCTTGAAAAACTGTTTTTT. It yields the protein CASRGVGRLEKLFF.

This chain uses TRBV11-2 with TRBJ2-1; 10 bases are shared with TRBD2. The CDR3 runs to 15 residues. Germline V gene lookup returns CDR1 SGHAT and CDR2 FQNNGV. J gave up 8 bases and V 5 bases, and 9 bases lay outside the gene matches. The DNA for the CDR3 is TGTGCCAGCAGCACTAGTCCTAGCGGGAGCTATGAGCAGTTCTTC. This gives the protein CASSTSPSGSYEQFF.

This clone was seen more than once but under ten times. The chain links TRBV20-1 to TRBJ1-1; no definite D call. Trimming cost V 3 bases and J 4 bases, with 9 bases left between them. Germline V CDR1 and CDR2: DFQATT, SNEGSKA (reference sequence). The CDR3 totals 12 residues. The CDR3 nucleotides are TGCAGTGCTAGTTCGGCTAGCACTGAAGCTTTCTTT. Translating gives CSASSASTEAFF.

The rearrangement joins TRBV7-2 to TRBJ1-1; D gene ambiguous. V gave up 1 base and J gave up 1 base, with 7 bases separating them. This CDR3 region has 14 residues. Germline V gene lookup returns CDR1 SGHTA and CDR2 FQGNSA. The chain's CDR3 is CASSLDRGNTEAFF. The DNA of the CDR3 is TGTGCCAGCAGCTTAGACCGGGGGAACACTGAAGCTTTCTTT.

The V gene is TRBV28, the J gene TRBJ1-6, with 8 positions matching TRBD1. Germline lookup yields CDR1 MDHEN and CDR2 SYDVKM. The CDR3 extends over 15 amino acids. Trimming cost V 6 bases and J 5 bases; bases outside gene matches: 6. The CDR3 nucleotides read TGTGCCAGCAGCCCCCAGGACAGGGATAATTCACCCCTCCACTTT. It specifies CASSPQDRDNSPLHF. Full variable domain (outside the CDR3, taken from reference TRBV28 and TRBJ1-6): DVKVTQSSRYLVKRTGEKVFLECVQDMDHENMFWYRQDPGLGLRLIYFSYDVKMKEKGDIPEGYSVSREKKERFSLILESASTNQTSMYLCASSPQDRDNSPLHFGNGTRLTVT.

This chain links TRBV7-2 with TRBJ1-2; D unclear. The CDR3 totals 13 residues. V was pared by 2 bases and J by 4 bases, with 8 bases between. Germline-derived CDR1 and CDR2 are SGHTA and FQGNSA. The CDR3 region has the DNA TGTGCCAGCAGCTTAAACAGCCTCTATGGCTACACCTTC. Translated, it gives CASSLNSLYGYTF.

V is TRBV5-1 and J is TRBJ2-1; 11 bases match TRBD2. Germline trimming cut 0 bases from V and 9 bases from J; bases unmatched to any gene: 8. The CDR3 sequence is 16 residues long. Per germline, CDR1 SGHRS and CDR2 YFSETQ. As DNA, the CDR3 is TGCGCCAGCAGCTTGGTCCTAGCGGGAGGTGGAGGTGAGCAGTTCTTC. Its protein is CASSLVLAGGGGEQFF.

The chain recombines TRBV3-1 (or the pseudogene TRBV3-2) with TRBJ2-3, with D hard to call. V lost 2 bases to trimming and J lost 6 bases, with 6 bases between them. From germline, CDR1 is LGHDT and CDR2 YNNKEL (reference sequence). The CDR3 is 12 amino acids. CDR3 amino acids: CASSQSADTQYF. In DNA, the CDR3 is TGTGCCAGCAGCCAATCTGCGGATACGCAGTATTTT.

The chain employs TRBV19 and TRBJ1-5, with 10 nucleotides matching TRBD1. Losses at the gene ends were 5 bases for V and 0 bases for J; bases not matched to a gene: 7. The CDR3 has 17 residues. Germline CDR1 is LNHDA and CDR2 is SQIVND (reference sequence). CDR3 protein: CASSRDRGFYSNQPQHF. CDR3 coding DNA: TGTGCCAGTAGTCGGGACAGGGGCTTCTATAGCAATCAGCCCCAGCATTTT.

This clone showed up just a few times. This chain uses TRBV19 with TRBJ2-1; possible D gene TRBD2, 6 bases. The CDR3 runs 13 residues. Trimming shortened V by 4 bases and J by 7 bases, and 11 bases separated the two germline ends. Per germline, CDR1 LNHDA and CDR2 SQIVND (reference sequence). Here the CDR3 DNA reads TGTGCCAGTAGTACAGACGGGGGAAATGAGCAGTTCTTC. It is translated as CASSTDGGNEQFF.

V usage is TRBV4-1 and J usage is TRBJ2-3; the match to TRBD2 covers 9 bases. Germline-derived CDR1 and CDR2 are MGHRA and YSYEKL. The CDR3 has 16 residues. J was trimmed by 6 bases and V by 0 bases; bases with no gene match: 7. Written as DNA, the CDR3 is TGCGCCAGCAGCCAAGAGGGAGCGGGAGGTCCGGATACGCAGTATTTT. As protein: CASSQEGAGGPDTQYF.

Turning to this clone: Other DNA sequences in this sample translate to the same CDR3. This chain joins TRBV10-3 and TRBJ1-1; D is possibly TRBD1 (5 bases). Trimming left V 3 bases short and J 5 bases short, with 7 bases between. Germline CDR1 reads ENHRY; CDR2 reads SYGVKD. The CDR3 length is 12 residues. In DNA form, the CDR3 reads TGTGCCATCAGTGACCAGGGAACTGAAGCTTTCTTT. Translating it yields CAISDQGTEAFF.

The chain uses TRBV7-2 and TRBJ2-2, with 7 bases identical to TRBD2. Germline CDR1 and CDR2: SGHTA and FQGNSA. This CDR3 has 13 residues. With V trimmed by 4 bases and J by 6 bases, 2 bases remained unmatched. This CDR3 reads CASSYTSAGELFF. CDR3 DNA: TGTGCCAGCAGCTATACTAGCGCCGGGGAGCTGTTTTTT.

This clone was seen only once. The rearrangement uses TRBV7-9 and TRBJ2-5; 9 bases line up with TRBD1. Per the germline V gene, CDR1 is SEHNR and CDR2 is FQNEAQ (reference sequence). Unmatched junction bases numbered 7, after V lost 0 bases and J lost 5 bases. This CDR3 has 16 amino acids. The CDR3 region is CASSLALTGGRETQYF. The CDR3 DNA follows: TGTGCCAGCAGCTTAGCCCTTACAGGGGGCAGGGAGACCCAGTACTTC.

This CDR3 reads CASSRSTGQYLETQYF. CDR3 DNA: TGCGCCAGCAGCCGATCAACCGGACAATATCTAGAGACCCAGTACTTC. The rearrangement links TRBV4-1 to TRBJ2-5; D might be TRBD1 (5 bases). Germline lookup yields CDR1 MGHRA and CDR2 YSYEKL. Trimming shortened V by 4 bases and J by 4 bases, and 19 bases separated the two germline ends. This CDR3 contains 16 residues.

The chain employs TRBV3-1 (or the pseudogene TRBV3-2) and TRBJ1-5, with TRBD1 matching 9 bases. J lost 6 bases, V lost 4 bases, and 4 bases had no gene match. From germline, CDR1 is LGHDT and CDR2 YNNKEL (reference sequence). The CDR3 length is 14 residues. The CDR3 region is CASSLKQGAQPQHF. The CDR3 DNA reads TGTGCCAGCAGCCTCAAACAGGGGGCTCAGCCCCAGCATTTT.

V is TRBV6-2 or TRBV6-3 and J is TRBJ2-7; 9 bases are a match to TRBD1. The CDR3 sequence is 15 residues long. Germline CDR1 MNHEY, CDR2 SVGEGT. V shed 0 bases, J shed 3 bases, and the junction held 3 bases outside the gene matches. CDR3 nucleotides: TGTGCCAGCAGTTACTCGGGACAGGGAGGCTACGAGCAGTACGTC. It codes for CASSYSGQGGYEQYV.

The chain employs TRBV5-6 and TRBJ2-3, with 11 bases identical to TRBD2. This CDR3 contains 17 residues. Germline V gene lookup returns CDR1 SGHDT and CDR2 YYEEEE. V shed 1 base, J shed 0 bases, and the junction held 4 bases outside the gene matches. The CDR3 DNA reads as TGTGCCAGCAGCTTGCTAGCGGGAGGTTTTAGCACAGATACGCAGTATTTT. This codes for CASSLLAGGFSTDTQYF.

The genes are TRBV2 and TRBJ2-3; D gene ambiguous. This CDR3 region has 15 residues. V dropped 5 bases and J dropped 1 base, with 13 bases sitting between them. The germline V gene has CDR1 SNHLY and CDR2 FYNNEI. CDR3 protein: CASSPADGRTDTQYF. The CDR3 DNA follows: TGTGCCAGCAGTCCGGCGGACGGGCGCACAGATACGCAGTATTTT.

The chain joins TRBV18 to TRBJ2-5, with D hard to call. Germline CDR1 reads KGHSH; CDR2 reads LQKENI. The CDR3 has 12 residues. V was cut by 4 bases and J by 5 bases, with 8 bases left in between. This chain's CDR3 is CASSHEAETQYF. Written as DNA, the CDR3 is TGTGCCAGCTCACATGAGGCGGAGACCCAGTACTTC.

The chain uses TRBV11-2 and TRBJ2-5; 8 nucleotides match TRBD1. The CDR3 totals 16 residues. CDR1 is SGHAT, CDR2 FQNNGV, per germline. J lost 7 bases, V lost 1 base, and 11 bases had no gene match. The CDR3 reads CASSLVLTGDFGTQYF. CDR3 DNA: TGTGCCAGCAGCTTAGTCCTGACAGGGGACTTCGGGACCCAGTACTTC. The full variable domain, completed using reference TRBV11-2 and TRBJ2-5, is EAGVAQSPRYKIIEKRQSVAFWCNPISGHATLYWYQQILGQGPKLLIQFQNNGVVDDSQLPKDRFSAERLKGVDSTLKIQPAKLEDSAVYLCASSLVLTGDFGTQYFGPGTRLLVL.

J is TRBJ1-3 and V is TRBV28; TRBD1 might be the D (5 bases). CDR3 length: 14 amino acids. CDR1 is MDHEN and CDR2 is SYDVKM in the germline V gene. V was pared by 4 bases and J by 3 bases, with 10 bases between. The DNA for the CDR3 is TGTGCCAGCAGTTCCGGGACGGTTGGAAACACCATATATTTT. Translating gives CASSSGTVGNTIYF.

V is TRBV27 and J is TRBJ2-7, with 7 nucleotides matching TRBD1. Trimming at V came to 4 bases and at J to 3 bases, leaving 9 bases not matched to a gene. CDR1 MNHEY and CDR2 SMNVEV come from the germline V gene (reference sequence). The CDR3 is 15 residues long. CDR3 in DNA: TGTGCCAGCAGTTGGGGACAGTGGAGAGGCTACGAGCAGTACTTC. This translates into CASSWGQWRGYEQYF.

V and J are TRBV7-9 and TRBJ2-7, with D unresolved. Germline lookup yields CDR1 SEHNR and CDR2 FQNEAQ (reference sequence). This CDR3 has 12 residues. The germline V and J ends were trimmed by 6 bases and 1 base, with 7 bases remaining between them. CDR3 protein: CASSSLSYEQYF. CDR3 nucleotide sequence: TGTGCCAGCAGTAGTCTATCCTACGAGCAGTACTTC.